This TCR beta chain was recorded in a study of blood T cell repertoires in COVID-19. Background on the study: COVID-19 samples, acute and convalescent, were from the United States, Italy and Spain. PBMCs, B-cell-depleted T cells, or T cells were the source of the cDNA or gDNA that made up the material.

In the original processing: Nucleated cell counts were estimated from reference gene primer amplification. The method was immunoSEQ multiplex PCR; TCRdb's version includes in-frame clones alone and lacks a portion of them. The V and J calls and clone size are taken from that table; D and trimming were inferred from the DNA. The repertoire consists of 100,000 to 150,000 clones, with 70% to 90% occurring once and the leading ten covering approximately 4%. V gave up 6 bases and J gave up 7 bases; unmatched junction bases: 8. The CDR3 length is 14 residues. Germline assignment: CDR1 MNHEY and CDR2 SVGAGI.

This sequence joins TRBV6-5 and TRBJ2-7; 11 bases agree with TRBD2. The sample comprised peripheral blood. The sequence came from an older woman with acute or convalescent COVID-19. CDR3 in amino acids: CASRLTSGSHEQYF. CDR3 DNA: TGTGCCAGCAGACTAACTAGCGGGAGTCATGAGCAGTACTTC.